These 23 T cell receptor beta chains were all obtained from the same sample, sequenced in a study of post-analysis software for immune sequencing data. No antigen is known for these receptors. Regarding the study as a whole: In patients, TRBV5-6, TRBV5-1 and TRBV20-1 belonged to several TRBV segments found more frequently than in controls.

Built from TCR beta cDNA, the libraries had unique molecular identifiers in them. One entry per CDR3 protein results from TCRdb running MiXCR on the PCR reads. The data hold over 150,000 distinct CDR3 sequences, with 25% to 35% observed a single time. Specimen: blood. These receptors all come from a girl aged 5-17 years with multiple sclerosis.

This clonotype was found a few times. One base away lies a much larger clone, so this may be a sequencing read error. The CDR3 here is CSVVPGSSETQYF. In DNA, the CDR3 is TGCAGCGTTGTGCCAGGGTCTTCAGAGACCCAGTACTTC. This chain joins TRBV29-1 and TRBJ2-5; D is perhaps TRBD1 (5 bases). This CDR3 is built from 13 residues. V was cut by 4 bases and J by 4 bases, with 13 bases left in between. The germline gives CDR1 SQVTM, CDR2 ANQGSEA. Looking up the rest from reference TRBV29-1 and TRBJ2-5 gives the full variable domain: SAVISQKPSRDICQRGTSLTIQCQVDSQVTMMFWYRQQPGQSLTLIATANQGSEATYESGFVIDKFPISRPNLTFSTLTVSNMSPEDSSIYLCSVVPGSSETQYFGPGTRLLVL.

There are a few counts of this clonotype. This rearrangement joins TRBV6-2 or TRBV6-3 to TRBJ2-4; TRBD2 matches 7 bases. The J call is doubtful: the DNA matches TRBJ2-7 better. CDR3 size: 16 residues. Germline-derived CDR1 and CDR2 are MNHEY and SVGEGT. This chain's CDR3 is CASSPQTSLLIHEQYF. The CDR3 DNA is TGTGCCAGCAGTCCCCAGACTAGCCTTTTAATCCACGAGCAGTACTTC.

CDR3 amino acids: CASSEAPWREGHNEQFF. The DNA for the CDR3 is TGTGCCAGCAGTGAAGCCCCCTGGCGGGAGGGCCATAATGAGCAGTTCTTC. The chain carries TRBV2 and TRBJ2-1, with 9 bases lining up with TRBD2. The germline gives CDR1 SNHLY, CDR2 FYNNEI. V was clipped by 0 bases and J by 7 bases; unmatched bases: 10. This CDR3 contains 17 residues. Full variable domain (rest looked up from reference TRBV2 and TRBJ2-1): EPEVTQTPSHQVTQMGQEVILRCVPISNHLYFYWYRQILGQKVEFLVSFYNNEISEKSEIFDDQFSVERPDGSNFTLKIRSTKLEDSAMYFCASSEAPWREGHNEQFFGPGTRLTVL.

This clonotype came up many times. The chain joins TRBV5-6 to TRBJ1-2; D is unclear. CDR1 is SGHDT and CDR2 is YYEEEE in the germline V gene. Trimming pared 3 bases from V and 2 bases from J, leaving 17 bases between. CDR3 length: 16 residues. The CDR3 protein is CASSSSVVDGNYGYTF. The CDR3 DNA follows: TGTGCCAGCAGCTCCTCCGTCGTCGACGGCAACTATGGCTACACCTTC. The full variable domain, in which reference TRBV5-6 and TRBJ1-2 provide the parts outside the CDR3, is DAGVTQSPTHLIKTRGQQVTLRCSPKSGHDTVSWYQQALGQGPQFIFQYYEEEERQRGNFPDRFSGHQFPNYSSELNVNALLLGDSALYLCASSSSVVDGNYGYTFGSGTRLTVV.

Remarks on this clonotype: Being one base from a much bigger clone, this may be a read error. The J gene is TRBJ2-1, the V gene TRBV15; D uncertain. The V end lost 4 bases, the J end lost 0 bases, and 10 bases lay between the germline ends. CDR1 and CDR2 from the germline V gene are LNHNV and YYDKDF (reference sequence). The CDR3 consists of 15 residues. CDR3 loop: CATSKAKSSYNEQFF. CDR3 bases: TGTGCCACCAGCAAAGCGAAAAGCTCCTACAATGAGCAGTTCTTC.

This clonotype was counted many times. The V and J genes are TRBV10-3 and TRBJ2-1; D possibly corresponds to TRBD1 (6 bases). The germline gives CDR1 ENHRY, CDR2 SYGVKD. The CDR3 has 13 amino acids. The V end lost 7 bases, the J end lost 7 bases, and 14 bases lay between the germline ends. As DNA, the CDR3 is TGTGCCATCACTTTGGGACAATCAAATGAGCAGTTCTTC. Its protein is CAITLGQSNEQFF.

V gene TRBV18 combines with J gene TRBJ1-1; tentative D call: TRBD1 (5 bases). Per the germline V gene, CDR1 is KGHSH and CDR2 is LQKENI. V was cut by 2 bases and J by 1 base, with 8 bases left in between. The CDR3 covers 14 residues. The CDR3 DNA follows: TGTGCCAGCTCACCAGGGACGGCGAACACTGAAGCTTTCTTT. Residues: CASSPGTANTEAFF.

This chain links TRBV19 with TRBJ2-2; D not resolved. This CDR3 is built from 15 residues. Per the germline V gene, CDR1 is LNHDA and CDR2 is SQIVND (reference sequence). V was trimmed by 10 bases and J by 4 bases, leaving 19 bases between them. CDR3 residues: CANTRPELSTGELFF. CDR3 bases: TGTGCCAATACGAGGCCCGAACTTAGCACCGGGGAGCTGTTTTTT.

At least ten counts were recorded for this clonotype. As DNA, the CDR3 is TGTGCCAGCAGCTTAGGATCGGGGGCAGGAAGTGAAAAACTGTTTTTT. Translation gives CASSLGSGAGSEKLFF. This chain joins TRBV7-9 and TRBJ1-4; possible D gene TRBD1, 6 bases. Germline V CDR1 and CDR2: SEHNR, FQNEAQ (reference sequence). CDR3 length: 16 residues. V lost 1 base and J 7 bases, leaving 16 bases between the germline ends.

This clonotype was seen just once. Being one base from a much bigger clone, this may be a read error. V usage is TRBV7-9 and J usage is TRBJ2-5; D remains ambiguous. The CDR3 covers 12 residues. Germline values: CDR1 SEHNR, CDR2 FQNEAQ (reference sequence). The CDR3: CTWTVNKETQYF. The CDR3 DNA follows: TGTACATGGACGGTCAACAAAGAGACCCAGTACTTC.

This clonotype was seen at least ten times. V usage is TRBV7-2 and J usage is TRBJ2-7; TRBD2 matches 11 bases. Germline lookup yields CDR1 SGHTA and CDR2 FQGNSA. The V segment lost 4 bases and the J segment 2 bases; nucleotides outside the gene matches: 7. The CDR3 runs 16 residues. The CDR3 here is CASSYMVTSGAYEQYF. CDR3 nucleotides: TGTGCCAGCAGCTACATGGTGACTAGCGGGGCCTACGAGCAGTACTTC.

The V gene is TRBV7-9, the J gene TRBJ2-1, with TRBD2 matching 11 bases. This CDR3 contains 18 residues. J gave up 8 bases and V 1 base, and 13 bases lay outside the gene matches. Germline V gene sequence: CDR1 SEHNR, CDR2 FQNEAQ (reference sequence). The CDR3 sequence: CASSLEGTSGSFSDEQFF. The CDR3 DNA sequence: TGTGCCAGCAGCTTAGAAGGAACTAGCGGGAGTTTTAGCGATGAGCAGTTCTTC.

Relative to its sample, this clonotype is medium-sized (0.01 to 0.1%). The DNA of the CDR3 is TGCAGTGCCTATAGCGGGGGCTACAATGAGCAGTTCTTC. Encoded protein: CSAYSGGYNEQFF. The rearrangement joins TRBV20-1 to TRBJ2-1; 9 bases agree with TRBD2. The length of the CDR3 is 13 residues. The germline V gene encodes CDR1 DFQATT and CDR2 SNEGSKA (reference sequence). V was clipped by 6 bases and J by 3 bases; unmatched bases: 3.

This clonotype was counted many times. V is TRBV15 and J is TRBJ2-7; unclear D gene. The CDR3 loop spans 12 amino acids. V lost 5 bases to trimming and J lost 3 bases, with 8 bases between them. Germline-derived CDR1 and CDR2 are LNHNV and YYDKDF (reference sequence). The CDR3 DNA reads TGTGCCACCAGCGAGCAAAACTACGAGCAGTACTTC. Its translation is CATSEQNYEQYF.

Points on this clonotype: This may stem from a read error, because a much larger clone lies one nucleotide away. This likely comes from a read error, as the CDR3 has no conserved phenylalanine or tryptophan at its end. V gene TRBV27 combines with J gene TRBJ2-1; 9 nucleotides line up with TRBD2. This CDR3 has 14 amino acids. The J segment lost 7 bases and the V segment lost 4 bases, leaving 5 bases of the junction unmatched. Germline lookup yields CDR1 MNHEY and CDR2 SMNVEV (reference sequence). In nucleotides, the CDR3 is TGTGCCAGCAGTTACGGACTAGCGACGAATGAGCAGTTCTGC. Protein: CASSYGLATNEQFC.

About this clonotype itself: A clone one base away is much larger, so this may be a read error. V and J are TRBV5-1 and TRBJ2-5; D is uncertain. The germline V gene has CDR1 SGHRS and CDR2 YFSETQ. CDR3 size: 13 residues. V was pared by 5 bases and J by 13 bases, with 21 bases between. The CDR3 coding sequence is TGCGCCAGCAGTTTAGATGGGGTCTACGAGCTGTACTTC. Translation gives CASSLDGVYELYF.

The sample holds many counts of this clonotype. V and J are TRBV28 and TRBJ2-5; D remains ambiguous. V was clipped by 5 bases and J by 3 bases, with 7 bases between them. The CDR3 spans 12 residues. The germline gives CDR1 MDHEN, CDR2 SYDVKM. CDR3 DNA sequence: TGTGCCAGCAGTGCACCCGAAGAGACCCAGTACTTC. Protein: CASSAPEETQYF.

Ten or more counts support this clonotype. The gene calls are TRBV7-3 and TRBJ2-5; TRBD2 matches at 10 bases. This CDR3 contains 15 residues. Germline-derived CDR1 and CDR2 are SGHTA and FQGTGA. V was pared by 4 bases and J by 3 bases, with 5 bases of the junction left unmatched. The CDR3 DNA sequence: TGTGCCAGCAGCTCAAGACTAGCGGGCGAAGAGACCCAGTACTTC. As protein: CASSSRLAGEETQYF. The whole variable domain, remainder taken from reference TRBV7-3 and TRBJ2-5, is GAGVSQTPSNKVTEKGKYVELRCDPISGHTALYWYRQSLGQGPEFLIYFQGTGAADDSGLPNDRFFAVRPEGSVSTLKIQRTERGDSAVYLCASSSRLAGEETQYFGPGTRLLVL.

Concerning this clonotype: The junction and the germline gene differ at one end; a read error may be behind it. The chain joins TRBV11-2 to TRBJ2-3; D is perhaps TRBD2 (6 bases). Germline V lookup: CDR1 SGHAT, CDR2 FQNNGV. This CDR3 has 14 residues. Here the CDR3 DNA reads TGTGCCAGCAGCTTAGATAGCGGCACAGGTACGCAGTATTTT. It encodes CASSLDSGTGTQYF.

The V and J genes are TRBV7-2 and TRBJ1-1, with a tentative D call TRBD1 (5 bases). The CDR3 is made up of 14 amino acids. Trimming pared 2 bases from V and 5 bases from J, leaving 12 bases between. Looked up from germline, CDR1 is SGHTA and CDR2 is FQGNSA. CDR3 loop: CASSLWRGGTEAFF. In nucleotides, the CDR3 is TGTGCCAGCAGCTTATGGAGGGGAGGGACTGAAGCTTTCTTT.

Remarks on this clonotype: One end of the junction varies from germline; a read error may be responsible. The genes are TRBV24-1 and TRBJ1-6, with 8 bases aligning to TRBD1. CDR3 length: 14 amino acids. The germline gives CDR1 KGHDR, CDR2 SFDVKD. CDR3 in amino acids: CASSERTGSSPLHF. CDR3 in DNA: TGTGCCTCCAGTGAGCGGACAGGGAGTTCACCCCTCCACTTT.

For this clonotype: Germline and junction disagree at one end, which may indicate a read error. The chain couples TRBV7-3 to TRBJ2-7; TRBD1 agrees at 7 bases. Gene TRBJ2-5 matches the end of the DNA better, so the J call may be wrong. Germline-derived CDR1 and CDR2 are SGHTA and FQGTGA. The CDR3 loop spans 14 amino acids. In nucleotides, the CDR3 is TGTGCCAGCAGTCGGGACAGCGGACAAGGGACCCAGTACTTC. This codes for CASSRDSGQGTQYF.

Many counts were recorded for this clonotype. The V call is TRBV19, the J call TRBJ2-7; D perhaps matches TRBD1 (6 bases). V was clipped by 4 bases and J by 2 bases, with 18 bases between them. The CDR3 is made up of 16 amino acids. CDR1 and CDR2 from the germline V gene are LNHDA and SQIVND (reference sequence). CDR3: CASSRHRDTVPYEQYF. The CDR3 nucleotides read TGTGCCAGTAGTAGACACCGGGACACCGTCCCCTACGAGCAGTACTTC.